A single sample gave rise to the 21 T cell receptor beta chains below, sequenced in a study of beta chain features in type 1 diabetes. Study-level findings and limits: Among patients with Type 1 diabetes, TCRB CDR3s were moderately but significantly shorter in every one of the four CD4+ subsets.

The antigens of these receptors remain unknown. The investigators reverse transcribed all of the isolated RNA, so they sequenced expressed TCRB transcripts. Only in-frame clones appear in the TCRdb table, and some are missing; sequencing was by immunoSEQ multiplex PCR. Of over 150,000 clones in the sample, about 7.8% were seen once. The sequencing input was central memory CD4+ T cells from blood. These receptors all stem from a woman in her 40s with type 1 diabetes.

The gene calls are TRBV29-1 and TRBJ2-3; 7 bases are a match to TRBD1. V shed 6 bases and J 0 bases; nucleotides not matched to a gene: 6. The CDR3 has 14 amino acids. Germline CDR1 reads SQVTM; CDR2 reads ANQGSEA. The CDR3 DNA reads as TGCAGCGTCGACAGGGAAGATAGCACAGATACGCAGTATTTT. Translation gives CSVDREDSTDTQYF.

With regard to this clone: The same CDR3 arises from other DNA sequences in this sample as well. This chain joins TRBV4-3 and TRBJ1-2; D unresolved. CDR3 length: 13 amino acids. The V end was cut by 1 base, the J end by 4 bases, with 7 bases between. Per germline, CDR1 LGHNA and CDR2 YSLEER. The CDR3 spells CASSQGTAYGYTF. Here the CDR3 DNA reads TGCGCCAGCAGCCAAGGCACAGCCTATGGCTACACCTTC.

DNA for the CDR3: TGTGCCTGGAGTGTTTCGTGGGCTAGCGGCACCGGGGAGCTGTTTTTT. This encodes CAWSVSWASGTGELFF. The rearrangement joins TRBV30 to TRBJ2-2; 7 nucleotides line up with TRBD2. V shed 0 bases and J 4 bases; nucleotides not matched to a gene: 8. The germline V gene encodes CDR1 GTSNPN and CDR2 SVGIG (reference sequence). The CDR3 is 16 residues long.

The rearrangement uses TRBV29-1 and TRBJ2-3; TRBD2 is a possible D gene (7 bases). The V and J ends lost 4 bases and 9 bases respectively, with 20 bases between them. This CDR3 has 14 amino acids. Germline V gives CDR1 SQVTM, CDR2 ANQGSEA. The CDR3 spells CSVGWGGPFPTQYF. The CDR3 DNA reads as TGCAGCGTTGGGTGGGGGGGGCCCTTCCCGACGCAGTATTTT.

V gene TRBV4-1 combines with J gene TRBJ1-4; 9 nucleotides align to TRBD1. V lost 3 bases, J lost 7 bases, and 12 bases stayed unmatched. The CDR3 spans 17 residues. Germline loops: CDR1 MGHRA, CDR2 YSYEKL. The CDR3 here is CASSHPTSGTGREKLFF. The CDR3 DNA is TGCGCCAGCAGCCACCCCACTTCCGGGACAGGGCGTGAAAAACTGTTTTTT.

The chain employs TRBV6-5 and TRBJ2-1; D remains ambiguous. Germline V gene sequence: CDR1 MNHEY, CDR2 SVGAGI. The CDR3 is made up of 11 amino acids. V was trimmed by 4 bases and J by 6 bases, leaving 4 bases between them. CDR3 DNA sequence: TGTGCCAGCAGTTCATTCAATGAGCAGTTCTTC. Encoded protein: CASSSFNEQFF.

Many counts were recorded for this clone. V gene TRBV9 combines with J gene TRBJ1-2, with D perhaps matching TRBD1 (6 bases). The CDR3 has 17 amino acids. With 3 bases removed from V and 2 bases from J, the gap between germline ends came to 20 bases. The germline gives CDR1 SGDLS, CDR2 YYNGEE. Here the CDR3 reads CASSEPTGTNPNYGYTF. The CDR3 DNA sequence: TGTGCCAGCAGCGAACCTACAGGGACCAACCCAAACTATGGCTACACCTTC.

The V and J genes are TRBV9 and TRBJ2-3; maybe TRBD1 (6 bases). The CDR3 spans 14 residues. The V end was cut by 3 bases, the J end by 2 bases, with 10 bases between. The germline gives CDR1 SGDLS, CDR2 YYNGEE. CDR3 sequence: CASSEQGTTDTQYF. The CDR3 DNA reads TGTGCCAGCAGCGAACAGGGCACCACAGATACGCAGTATTTT.

This clone was picked up a small number of times. The chain recombines TRBV10-3 with TRBJ2-7; the match to TRBD2 covers 8 bases. J was trimmed by 0 bases and V by 4 bases; bases with no gene match: 5. Germline V lookup: CDR1 ENHRY, CDR2 SYGVKD. CDR3 length: 15 amino acids. The CDR3 sequence: CAISGIAGSSYEQYF. The CDR3 coding sequence is TGTGCCATCAGTGGAATAGCGGGGAGCTCCTACGAGCAGTACTTC.

In its sample, this clone was seen a few times. The chain employs TRBV7-2 and TRBJ2-1; D is uncertain. CDR3 length: 13 residues. CDR1 is SGHTA and CDR2 is FQGNSA in the germline V gene. With 3 bases removed from V and 6 bases from J, the gap between germline ends came to 9 bases. CDR3 region: CASSFAVFNEQFF. The CDR3 DNA follows: TGTGCCAGCAGCTTCGCGGTGTTCAATGAGCAGTTCTTC.

This clone was seen more than once but under ten times. This chain joins TRBV4-2 and TRBJ2-3, with 7 bases matching TRBD2. Germline lookup yields CDR1 LGHNA and CDR2 YNFKEQ. The J segment lost 2 bases and the V segment lost 0 bases, leaving 8 bases of the junction unmatched. The CDR3 consists of 17 residues. Here the CDR3 DNA reads TGTGCCAGCAGCCAAGATGGTGCTAGCGGTTACACAGATACGCAGTATTTT. This translates into CASSQDGASGYTDTQYF.

V usage is TRBV7-3 and J usage is TRBJ2-5, with a possible D match to TRBD1 (6 bases). The germline V gene encodes CDR1 SGHTA and CDR2 FQGTGA. There are 15 residues in the CDR3. V was pared by 5 bases and J by 4 bases, with 17 bases between. The CDR3 DNA sequence: TGTGCCAGCAGCACGACCGGACAGTCCGGAGAGACCCAGTACTTC. Its protein is CASSTTGQSGETQYF. The complete variable domain, with remaining parts taken from reference TRBV7-3 and TRBJ2-5, reads GAGVSQTPSNKVTEKGKYVELRCDPISGHTALYWYRQSLGQGPEFLIYFQGTGAADDSGLPNDRFFAVRPEGSVSTLKIQRTERGDSAVYLCASSTTGQSGETQYFGPGTRLLVL.

This clone was counted a few times. J is TRBJ2-2 and V is TRBV19; D remains unclear. This CDR3 comprises 12 residues. The ends were cut back, 5 bases at V and 5 bases at J, with 6 bases in the middle. The germline CDR1 and CDR2 sequences are LNHDA and SQIVND (reference sequence). CDR3 loop: CASSSRTGELFF. CDR3 nucleotide sequence: TGTGCCAGTAGTTCCCGTACCGGGGAGCTGTTTTTT.

The chain has TRBV9 and TRBJ1-1; TRBD1 might be the D (6 bases). The V gene's germline CDR1 is SGDLS and CDR2 YYNGEE. The CDR3 spans 13 residues. Trimming stripped 4 bases from V and 5 bases from J, with 12 bases between. The CDR3 sequence is CASSQQGYTEAFF. The DNA of the CDR3 is TGTGCCAGCAGCCAACAGGGTTATACTGAAGCTTTCTTT.

This rearrangement joins TRBV9 to TRBJ1-6; D might be TRBD1 (5 bases). The V end was cut by 3 bases, the J end by 5 bases, with 15 bases between. The germline V gene encodes CDR1 SGDLS and CDR2 YYNGEE. This CDR3 has 16 amino acids. The CDR3 DNA is TGTGCCAGCAGCGATGCCAGGGCCCGGGATAATTCACCCCTCCACTTT. Its translation: CASSDARARDNSPLHF.

This chain connects TRBV30 to TRBJ1-5, with unresolved D. V lost 0 bases to trimming and J lost 7 bases, with 10 bases between them. CDR1 is GTSNPN, CDR2 SVGIG, per germline (reference sequence). The length of the CDR3 is 13 residues. This CDR3 reads CAWSVQTNQPQHF. In DNA form, the CDR3 reads TGTGCCTGGAGTGTACAAACGAACCAGCCCCAGCATTTT.

A few counts support this clone. The rearrangement joins TRBV7-2 to TRBJ1-4, with D uncertain. Germline CDR1 SGHTA, CDR2 FQGNSA. The V end lost 4 bases, the J end lost 8 bases, and 11 bases lay between the germline ends. This CDR3 has 13 amino acids. CDR3 DNA: TGTGCCAGCAGCTCCATTTTGGGCGAAAAACTGTTTTTT. Translation: CASSSILGEKLFF.

The J gene is TRBJ1-2, the V gene TRBV7-3; TRBD1 agrees at 9 bases. V shed 4 bases and J 7 bases; nucleotides not matched to a gene: 1. Germline V gene lookup returns CDR1 SGHTA and CDR2 FQGTGA. This CDR3 has 12 residues. This chain's CDR3 is CASSSDRGGYTF. As DNA, the CDR3 is TGTGCCAGCAGCTCGGACAGGGGTGGCTACACCTTC.

The CDR3 DNA reads TGTGCCAGCACCTCCGCCGGGACAGGGAACTACGAGCAGTACTTC. This sequence encodes CASTSAGTGNYEQYF. V is TRBV28 and J is TRBJ2-7; 9 nucleotides match TRBD1. The CDR3 is made up of 15 amino acids. Trimming at V came to 7 bases and at J to 3 bases, leaving 10 bases not matched to a gene. Germline V gene sequence: CDR1 MDHEN, CDR2 SYDVKM.

The V call is TRBV4-1, the J call TRBJ2-3; 7 nucleotides match TRBD2. V lost 3 bases and J lost 0; bases outside the gene matches: 15. Germline CDR1 reads MGHRA; CDR2 reads YSYEKL. The CDR3 is made up of 19 amino acids. This CDR3 is CASSQGGDFETSSTDTQYF. In DNA form, the CDR3 reads TGCGCCAGCAGCCAGGGGGGGGACTTCGAAACTTCTAGCACAGATACGCAGTATTTT.

V usage is TRBV27 and J usage is TRBJ2-1, with 15 bases fitting TRBD2. The trim removed 4 bases at V and 9 bases at J, leaving 1 base unmatched. Germline V gene lookup returns CDR1 MNHEY and CDR2 SMNVEV (reference sequence). The CDR3 contains 14 residues. For the CDR3, the DNA is TGTGCCAGCAGTTGGGGACTAGCGGGGGGTGAGCAGTTCTTC. It translates to CASSWGLAGGEQFF.